These 8 T cell receptor beta chains were sequenced from one sample in a study of shared clonotypes between healthy human individuals. The naive CD8 subset, CD45RO-negative cells positively selected for CCR7, excluded terminally differentiated effector memory CD45RA+ cells. Measured with immunoSEQ multiplex PCR; TCRdb has only the in-frame clones, and not every one. The profile shows around 1.9 million clones, 85% to 95% of them singletons. Sequencing was carried out using naive CD8+ T cells from PBMCs. The receptors derive from a man aged 18 to 35 in good health. Some clones in this sample may be carry-over from other donors' samples.

The V and J genes are TRBV6-4 and TRBJ2-3, with 7 nucleotides matching TRBD2. The CDR3 spans 15 residues. Germline V gene lookup returns CDR1 MRHNA and CDR2 SNTAGT. Trimming removed 0 bases from V and 6 bases from J; junction bases left unmatched: 6. CDR3 DNA: TGTGCCAGCAGTGACTCGGCTAGCGGTTGGGATACGCAGTATTTT. Encoded protein: CASSDSASGWDTQYF.

The chain uses TRBV13 and TRBJ2-7; D may be TRBD2 (7 bases). Trimming removed 5 bases from V and 3 bases from J, with 17 bases in between. This CDR3 has 15 residues. CDR1 PRHDT and CDR2 FYEKMQ come from the germline V gene (reference sequence). CDR3 loop: CASSPGGGGGYEQYF. As DNA, the CDR3 is TGTGCCAGCAGCCCCGGAGGGGGGGGAGGCTACGAGCAGTACTTC. Full variable domain (outside the CDR3, taken from reference TRBV13 and TRBJ2-7): AAGVIQSPRHLIKEKRETATLKCYPIPRHDTVYWYQQGPGQDPQFLISFYEKMQSDKGSIPDRFSAQQFSDYHSELNMSSLELGDSALYFCASSPGGGGGYEQYFGPGTRLTVT.

There are a few counts of this clone. The chain couples TRBV29-1 to TRBJ1-4; D ambiguous. CDR1 and CDR2 from the germline V gene are SQVTM and ANQGSEA. V was cut by 3 bases and J by 8 bases, with 7 bases left in between. The CDR3 runs to 11 residues. As DNA, the CDR3 is TGCAGCGTTGACAATGGAGAAAAACTGTTTTTT. Amino acid sequence: CSVDNGEKLFF.

In its sample, this clone was seen once. The CDR3, as DNA: TGTGCCAGCAGTTACTCGAAGGACTCTGGGGCCAACGTCCTGACTTTC. Encoded protein: CASSYSKDSGANVLTF. V and J are TRBV6-5 and TRBJ2-6; D gene unclear. Trimming cost V 0 bases and J 0 bases, with 6 bases left between them. In germline, CDR1 is MNHEY, CDR2 SVGAGI. The CDR3 is made up of 16 amino acids.

The genes are TRBV27 and TRBJ2-1; a weak D match, TRBD1 (6 bases). This CDR3 region has 16 residues. V was cut by 2 bases and J by 0 bases, with 11 bases left in between. Germline CDR1 and CDR2: MNHEY and SMNVEV (reference sequence). The CDR3 region has the DNA TGTGCCAGCAGTTTACTTTGGGGGCCCTCCTACAATGAGCAGTTCTTC. Its translation: CASSLLWGPSYNEQFF.

V and J are TRBV27 and TRBJ1-4; D is undetermined. With 5 bases removed from V and 10 bases from J, the gap between germline ends came to 20 bases. CDR1 is MNHEY and CDR2 is SMNVEV in the germline V gene (reference sequence). The CDR3 totals 15 residues. In DNA, the CDR3 is TGTGCCAGCAGTCCCCCGGGCCTACAAGGTGGAAAACTGTTTTTT. It translates to CASSPPGLQGGKLFF.

V usage is TRBV9 and J usage is TRBJ2-1; the match to TRBD2 covers 7 bases. Per the germline V gene, CDR1 is SGDLS and CDR2 is YYNGEE. V trimming: 3 bases; J trimming: 6 bases; junction bases outside the gene matches: 3. The CDR3 is 13 amino acids. DNA of the CDR3: TGTGCCAGCAGCGCGTGGGGGGGCAATGAGCAGTTCTTC. Its protein product is CASSAWGGNEQFF.

The rearrangement uses TRBV7-6 and TRBJ2-3; D uncertain. The CDR3 has 14 residues. The germline V gene has CDR1 SGHVS and CDR2 FNYEAQ. V gave up 3 bases and J gave up 1 base, with 8 bases separating them. In DNA form, the CDR3 reads TGTGCCAGCAGCTTGGGATTTCGCACAGATACGCAGTATTTT. Its protein product is CASSLGFRTDTQYF.